Below are 16 T cell receptor beta chains sequenced from a single sample in a study of blood T cell repertoires in COVID-19. Assay: immunoSEQ multiplex PCR; the TCRdb copy retains only in-frame clones and omits some. The data contain more than 65,000 clones, roughly 80% of them singletons. Sequences were obtained from peripheral blood. The source of these receptors is a human donor in a cohort sampled during active COVID-19.

The rearrangement links TRBV7-2 to TRBJ2-7, with 8 bases fitting TRBD1. This CDR3 spans 14 amino acids. CDR1 SGHTA and CDR2 FQGNSA come from the germline V gene. V shed 4 bases and J 3 bases; nucleotides not matched to a gene: 5. The CDR3 DNA follows: TGTGCCAGCAGCTCAGGGACAGGTAACTACGAGCAGTACTTC. Protein: CASSSGTGNYEQYF.

The chain recombines TRBV7-2 with TRBJ2-7, with 8 bases matching TRBD1. This CDR3 region has 15 residues. Germline V gene data show CDR1 as SGHTA and CDR2 as FQGNSA. Trimming took 5 bases from V and 2 from J; bases not matched to a gene: 8. This CDR3 is CASSARAGGAYEQYF. CDR3 in DNA: TGTGCCAGCAGCGCCCGGGCAGGGGGCGCCTACGAGCAGTACTTC. Looking up the rest from reference TRBV7-2 and TRBJ2-7 gives the full variable domain: GAGVSQSPSNKVTEKGKDVELRCDPISGHTALYWYRQSLGQGLEFLIYFQGNSAPDKSGLPSDRFSAERTGGSVSTLTIQRTQQEDSAVYLCASSARAGGAYEQYFGPGTRLTVT.

V usage is TRBV5-4 and J usage is TRBJ1-2, with 8 positions matching TRBD1. With 4 bases clipped from V and 5 bases from J, the junction kept 4 bases outside the gene matches. CDR3 length equals 13 residues. Looked up from germline, CDR1 is SGHNT and CDR2 is YYREEE (reference sequence). The CDR3 spells CASSEDRAYGYTF. The CDR3 DNA is TGTGCCAGCAGCGAGGACAGGGCTTATGGCTACACCTTC.

The rearrangement links TRBV5-4 to TRBJ1-1, with 10 bases aligning to TRBD1. Trimming took 7 bases from V and 4 from J; bases not matched to a gene: 7. The CDR3 is 14 amino acids. CDR1 is SGHNT, CDR2 YYREEE, per germline (reference sequence). The CDR3 region has the DNA TGTGCCAGCTACGGGACAGGGGTCGGCACTGAAGCTTTCTTT. Its translation: CASYGTGVGTEAFF.

CDR3 DNA sequence: TGTGCCAGCAGTGGGACTAGCGGGAACGAGCAGTACTTC. The encoded protein is CASSGTSGNEQYF. The rearrangement links TRBV9 to TRBJ2-7; TRBD2 aligns across 13 bases. The trim removed 5 bases at V and 5 bases at J, leaving 1 base unmatched. Germline V gene lookup returns CDR1 SGDLS and CDR2 YYNGEE. The CDR3 covers 13 residues.

The chain is built from TRBV10-3 and TRBJ1-5; the D gene is possibly TRBD1 (6 bases). The length of the CDR3 is 15 residues. The V and J ends lost 3 bases and 4 bases respectively, with 13 bases between them. From germline, CDR1 is ENHRY and CDR2 SYGVKD. In nucleotides, the CDR3 is TGTGCCATCAGTGATGGATCTAGGGGGAATCAGCCCCAGCATTTT. This sequence encodes CAISDGSRGNQPQHF.

The chain combines TRBV6-5 with TRBJ1-2; D may be TRBD1 (5 bases). Germline lookup yields CDR1 MNHEY and CDR2 SVGAGI. Trimming took off 5 bases at V and 4 bases at J, with 14 bases between the two ends. CDR3 length: 14 residues. As DNA, the CDR3 is TGTGCCAGCAGTCAACGCGGACAATTCTATGGCTACACCTTC. Residues: CASSQRGQFYGYTF.

The count of this clone is one. The rearrangement uses TRBV5-1 and TRBJ2-7; 7 bases fit TRBD1. The CDR3 loop spans 13 amino acids. Germline CDR1 is SGHRS and CDR2 is YFSETQ. Trimming at V came to 0 bases and at J to 3 bases, leaving 0 bases not matched to a gene. As DNA, the CDR3 is TGCGCCAGCAGCTTGGACAGGGGCTACGAGCAGTACTTC. This sequence encodes CASSLDRGYEQYF.

This chain uses TRBV9 with TRBJ2-7; no clear D gene. Trimming removed 0 bases from V and 3 bases from J, with 10 bases in between. This CDR3 contains 14 residues. Germline assignment: CDR1 SGDLS and CDR2 YYNGEE. The CDR3 reads CASSVDTAFYEQYF. In nucleotides, the CDR3 is TGTGCCAGCAGCGTAGATACAGCCTTCTACGAGCAGTACTTC.

The chain recombines TRBV25-1 with TRBJ2-5, with 7 nucleotides matching TRBD1. This CDR3 spans 14 amino acids. Germline CDR1 is MGHDK and CDR2 is SYGVNS. The ends lost 6 bases at V and 2 bases at J; junction bases unmatched: 6. This chain's CDR3 is CASSRGTAQETQYF. The CDR3 bases are TGTGCCAGCAGCCGTGGGACAGCGCAAGAGACCCAGTACTTC.

This rearrangement joins TRBV10-3 to TRBJ2-7; D is perhaps TRBD2 (6 bases). This CDR3 has 12 amino acids. Trimming pared 10 bases from V and 0 bases from J, leaving 10 bases between. Germline CDR1 reads ENHRY; CDR2 reads SYGVKD. CDR3 loop: CATGTPSYEQYF. In nucleotides, the CDR3 is TGTGCCACCGGGACTCCCTCCTACGAGCAGTACTTC.

V and J are TRBV7-2 and TRBJ2-5; 8 nucleotides agree with TRBD2. CDR1 SGHTA and CDR2 FQGNSA come from the germline V gene. Losses at the gene ends were 3 bases for V and 3 bases for J; bases not matched to a gene: 6. The CDR3 has 15 amino acids. CDR3 protein: CASSFTGSGEETQYF. DNA of the CDR3: TGTGCCAGCAGCTTCACCGGTAGCGGGGAAGAGACCCAGTACTTC.

The chain employs TRBV4-1 and TRBJ1-2; D not resolved. The CDR3 has 12 amino acids. The germline gives CDR1 MGHRA, CDR2 YSYEKL. Trimming removed 1 base from V and 3 bases from J, with 3 bases in between. CDR3 DNA sequence: TGCGCCAGCAGCCAAGCCGACTATGGCTACACCTTC. Residues: CASSQADYGYTF.

J is TRBJ1-5 and V is TRBV6-1, with D tentatively TRBD1 (5 bases). Germline V gene lookup returns CDR1 MNHNS and CDR2 SASEGT. The CDR3 consists of 15 residues. The V and J ends lost 1 base and 7 bases respectively, with 14 bases between them. CDR3 DNA sequence: TGTGCCAGCAGTGAAGTAGGAGCGGGGGGACAGCCCCAGCATTTT. This gives the protein CASSEVGAGGQPQHF.

The chain employs TRBV2 and TRBJ1-5, with a weak D call TRBD1 (6 bases). The CDR3 runs to 13 residues. V lost 7 bases and J lost 1, with 8 bases in between. CDR1 SNHLY and CDR2 FYNNEI come from the germline V gene. The CDR3 region has the DNA TGTGCCAGCACACAGGGCAGCAATCAGCCCCAGCATTTT. This codes for CASTQGSNQPQHF.

The rearrangement links TRBV2 to TRBJ2-7, with a tentative D call TRBD1 (6 bases). Germline V gives CDR1 SNHLY, CDR2 FYNNEI. Trimming took 6 bases from V and 4 from J, leaving 19 bases between them. This CDR3 region has 15 residues. The CDR3, as DNA: TGTGCCAGCAGCGTGAGCCAGGGGCAAACATACGAGCAGTACTTC. Its translation: CASSVSQGQTYEQYF.